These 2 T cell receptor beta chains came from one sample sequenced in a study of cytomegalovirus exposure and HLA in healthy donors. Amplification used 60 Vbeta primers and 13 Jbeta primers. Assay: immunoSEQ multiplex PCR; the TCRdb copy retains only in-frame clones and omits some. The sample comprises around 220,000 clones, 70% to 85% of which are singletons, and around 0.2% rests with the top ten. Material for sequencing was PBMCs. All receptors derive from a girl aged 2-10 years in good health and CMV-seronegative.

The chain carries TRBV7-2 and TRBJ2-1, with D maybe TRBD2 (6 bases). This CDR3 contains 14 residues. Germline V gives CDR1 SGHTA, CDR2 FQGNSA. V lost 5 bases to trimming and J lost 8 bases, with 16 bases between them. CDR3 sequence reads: CASSAVGGRDEQFF. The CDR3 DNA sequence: TGTGCCAGCAGCGCTGTGGGGGGAAGGGATGAGCAGTTCTTC.

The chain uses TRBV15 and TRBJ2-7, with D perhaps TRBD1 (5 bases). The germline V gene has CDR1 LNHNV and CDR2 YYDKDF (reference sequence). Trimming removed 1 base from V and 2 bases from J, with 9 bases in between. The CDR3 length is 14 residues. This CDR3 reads CATSRGGGPYEQYF. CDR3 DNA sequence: TGTGCCACCAGCAGAGGGGGCGGACCCTACGAGCAGTACTTC. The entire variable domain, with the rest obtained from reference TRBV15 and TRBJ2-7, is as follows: DAMVIQNPRYQVTQFGKPVTLSCSQTLNHNVMYWYQQKSSQAPKLLFHYYDKDFNNEADTPDNFQSRRPNTSFCFLDIRSPGLGDTAMYLCATSRGGGPYEQYFGPGTRLTVT.